These T cell receptor beta chains were read from a single sample in a study of molecular identifiers for immune sequencing clone quantification. One entry per CDR3 protein, called by TCRdb with MiXCR from the PCR reads. Altogether approximately 97,000 distinct CDR3 sequences are present, under 40% being singletons, with the ten largest covering about 9.1%. Sequences were obtained from naive CD8+ T cells from blood, with Jurkat cell RNA spiked in. Every receptor here comes from a human donor in good health. Some libraries in this study had Jurkat cell RNA spiked in. The CDR3 runs from the conserved cysteine through the conserved F or W. Fields, in order: J gene, V gene, D gene, clone size, CDR3 protein, CDR3 DNA. A D gene is named only where the DNA matches it firmly. A row's size may be missing; if present it is once, few, many or a size class.

J: TRBJ2-3
V: TRBV7-8
D: -
size: few
CDR3: CASSLAGGGAAGTQYF
DNA: TGTGCCAGCAGCTTAGCGGGAGGCGGAGCCGCGGGTACGCAGTATTTT

J: TRBJ2-3
V: TRBV5-4
D: -
size: many
CDR3: CASRDAGLRTDTQYF
DNA: TGTGCCAGCAGAGACGCTGGACTACGCACAGATACGCAGTATTTT

J: TRBJ2-7
V: TRBV6-2/TRBV6-3
D: -
size: -
CDR3: CASSYRRSLGYEQYF
DNA: TGTGCCAGCAGTTACCGAAGATCTCTCGGGTACGAGCAGTACTTC

J: TRBJ2-3
V: TRBV6-5
D: TRBD2
size: few
CDR3: CASSKTSGRTDTQYF
DNA: TGTGCCAGCAGTAAGACTAGCGGGAGGACAGATACGCAGTATTTT

J: TRBJ2-3
V: TRBV28
D: -
size: few
CDR3: CASSLSRTTRAQYF
DNA: TGTGCCAGCAGTTTAAGCCGGACTACGAGGGCGCAGTATTTT

J: TRBJ2-7
V: TRBV28
D: TRBD1
size: -
CDR3: CATLPTGRAYEQYF
DNA: TGTGCCACCCTCCCGACAGGGCGAGCCTACGAGCAGTACTTC

J: TRBJ2-3
V: TRBV29-1
D: -
size: many
CDR3: CSVEGRESTDTQYF
DNA: TGCAGCGTTGAGGGCAGGGAAAGCACAGATACGCAGTATTTT

J: TRBJ2-3
V: TRBV7-9
D: TRBD1
size: many
CDR3: CAIGQGISSTDTQYF
DNA: TGTGCCATCGGACAGGGGATCTCTAGCACAGATACGCAGTATTTT

J: TRBJ1-1
V: TRBV11-3
D: -
size: -
CDR3: CASSQAGDGNTEAFF
DNA: TGTGCCAGCAGCCAGGCGGGAGATGGGAACACTGAAGCTTTCTTT

J: TRBJ2-7
V: TRBV7-2
D: TRBD2
size: many
CDR3: CASSSGLAGFLYEQYF
DNA: TGTGCCAGCAGCTCGGGACTAGCGGGATTCCTGTACGAGCAGTACTTC

J: TRBJ2-1
V: TRBV4-3
D: TRBD2
size: -
CDR3: CASSQSSGIWGNEQFF
DNA: TGCGCCAGCAGCCAGTCTAGCGGGATTTGGGGCAATGAGCAGTTCTTC

J: TRBJ2-3
V: TRBV28
D: TRBD2
size: many
CDR3: CASSIAGDRTDTQYF
DNA: TGTGCCAGCAGTATAGCGGGAGATAGGACAGATACGCAGTATTTT

J: TRBJ2-6
V: TRBV9
D: TRBD2
size: few
CDR3: CASSVGGGFLGGANVLTF
DNA: TGTGCCAGCAGCGTAGGGGGAGGGTTCCTAGGTGGGGCCAACGTCCTGACTTTC

J: TRBJ2-3
V: TRBV6-1
D: TRBD1
size: many
CDR3: CASNPPKGAGDTQYF
DNA: TGTGCCAGCAACCCCCCCAAGGGGGCAGGAGATACGCAGTATTTT

J: TRBJ1-1
V: TRBV5-5
D: -
size: -
CDR3: CASSLVIYTEAFF
DNA: TGTGCCAGCAGCTTGGTTATATACACTGAAGCTTTCTTT

J: TRBJ2-3
V: TRBV7-8
D: TRBD2
size: many
CDR3: CASSLGTSALTDTQYF
DNA: TGTGCCAGCAGCTTAGGGACTAGCGCCCTCACAGATACGCAGTATTTT

J: TRBJ2-5
V: TRBV24-1
D: -
size: -
CDR3: CATSDWGETQYF
DNA: TGTGCCACCAGTGATTGGGGCGAGACCCAGTACTTC

J: TRBJ2-7
V: TRBV9
D: -
size: few
CDR3: CASSVGGSLNYEQYF
DNA: TGTGCCAGCAGCGTAGGTGGTTCCCTAAACTACGAGCAGTACTTC

J: TRBJ1-3
V: TRBV4-3
D: -
size: -
CDR3: CASSPGPFGNTIYF
DNA: TGCGCCAGCAGCCCGGGACCCTTTGGAAACACCATATATTTT

J: TRBJ2-1
V: TRBV7-2
D: TRBD2
size: few
CDR3: CASSYGTIDNEQFF
DNA: TGTGCCAGCAGCTACGGGACTATTGACAATGAGCAGTTCTTC

J: TRBJ2-6
V: TRBV7-3
D: -
size: -
CDR3: CASGLLNGYHSGANVLTF
DNA: TGTGCCAGCGGCTTATTAAACGGGTATCACTCTGGGGCCAACGTCCTGACTTTC

J: TRBJ1-5
V: TRBV7-9
D: -
size: -
CDR3: CASSLGAGLGQPQHF
DNA: TGTGCCAGCAGCTTAGGAGCGGGGCTTGGTCAGCCCCAGCATTTT

J: TRBJ2-5
V: TRBV9
D: TRBD1
size: few
CDR3: CASSGDSETQYF
DNA: TGTGCCAGCAGCGGGGACAGTGAGACCCAGTACTTC

J: TRBJ2-1
V: TRBV7-9
D: TRBD2
size: -
CDR3: CASSLVSGSYNEQFF
DNA: TGTGCCAGCAGCTTAGTTAGCGGGAGTTACAATGAGCAGTTCTTC

J: TRBJ2-5
V: TRBV28
D: -
size: -
CDR3: CACSFGGPRGDQETQYF
DNA: TGTGCCTGCAGTTTCGGGGGCCCACGGGGGGACCAAGAGACCCAGTACTTC

J: TRBJ2-7
V: TRBV7-9
D: -
size: few
CDR3: CASSLGALEQYF
DNA: TGTGCCAGCAGCCTTGGGGCCCTCGAGCAGTACTTC

J: TRBJ2-7
V: TRBV11-1
D: -
size: -
CDR3: CASSPWRYGPAGYEQYF
DNA: TGTGCCAGCAGCCCCTGGCGGTACGGACCGGCGGGCTACGAGCAGTACTTC

J: TRBJ2-3
V: TRBV5-5
D: -
size: few
CDR3: CASSLVAASTDTQYF
DNA: TGTGCCAGCAGCTTGGTGGCAGCTAGCACAGATACGCAGTATTTT

J: TRBJ2-7
V: TRBV2
D: -
size: many
CDR3: CASSEAALAAYEQYF
DNA: TGTGCCAGCAGTGAAGCGGCCCTGGCAGCCTACGAGCAGTACTTC

J: TRBJ2-7
V: TRBV2
D: -
size: -
CDR3: CATFPGLGEQYF
DNA: TGTGCCACTTTCCCCGGGTTGGGCGAGCAGTACTTC

J: TRBJ1-1
V: TRBV7-9
D: -
size: -
CDR3: CASSLGETIGAFF
DNA: TGTGCCAGCAGCTTAGGGGAAACTATAGGAGCTTTCTTT

J: TRBJ1-1
V: TRBV5-6
D: -
size: -
CDR3: CASSPGWPSEAFF
DNA: TGTGCCAGCAGCCCCGGGTGGCCCAGTGAAGCTTTCTTT

J: TRBJ1-1
V: TRBV27
D: TRBD1
size: -
CDR3: CASSLNRGTEAFF
DNA: TGTGCCAGCAGTCTCAACAGGGGAACTGAAGCTTTCTTT

J: TRBJ2-2
V: TRBV5-3
D: -
size: -
CDR3: CASSSVPPGELLF
DNA: TGTGCCAGCAGTTCAGTCCCACCCGGGGAGCTGCTTTTT

J: TRBJ2-1
V: TRBV11-2
D: TRBD2
size: -
CDR3: CASSLDQSLAGPYNEQFF
DNA: TGTGCCAGCAGCTTAGATCAGAGCCTAGCGGGGCCCTACAATGAGCAGTTCTTC

J: TRBJ2-7
V: TRBV5-1
D: -
size: -
CDR3: CASSLVAGYEQYF
DNA: TGCGCCAGCAGCTTGGTAGCCGGGTACGAGCAGTACTTC

J: TRBJ2-6
V: TRBV5-6
D: -
size: -
CDR3: CASSLGLGANVLTF
DNA: TGTGCCAGCAGCTTGGGCCTTGGGGCCAACGTCCTGACTTTC

J: TRBJ2-3
V: TRBV27
D: TRBD2
size: few
CDR3: CASRPGLAGFTTDTQYF
DNA: TGTGCCAGCAGACCGGGACTAGCGGGGTTCACCACAGATACCCAGTATTTT

J: TRBJ2-3
V: TRBV12-3/TRBV12-4
D: TRBD1
size: many
CDR3: CASSFTGAEQYF
DNA: TGTGCCAGCAGTTTCACAGGGGCGGAGCAGTATTTT

J: TRBJ2-3
V: TRBV5-5
D: TRBD2
size: -
CDR3: CASSLRGLAGYTDTQYF
DNA: TGTGCCAGCAGCTTGAGGGGACTAGCGGGATACACAGATACGCAGTATTTT

J: TRBJ1-3
V: TRBV28
D: -
size: many
CDR3: CASSLQGFSGNTIYF
DNA: TGTGCCAGCAGCTTACAGGGATTCTCTGGAAACACCATATATTTT